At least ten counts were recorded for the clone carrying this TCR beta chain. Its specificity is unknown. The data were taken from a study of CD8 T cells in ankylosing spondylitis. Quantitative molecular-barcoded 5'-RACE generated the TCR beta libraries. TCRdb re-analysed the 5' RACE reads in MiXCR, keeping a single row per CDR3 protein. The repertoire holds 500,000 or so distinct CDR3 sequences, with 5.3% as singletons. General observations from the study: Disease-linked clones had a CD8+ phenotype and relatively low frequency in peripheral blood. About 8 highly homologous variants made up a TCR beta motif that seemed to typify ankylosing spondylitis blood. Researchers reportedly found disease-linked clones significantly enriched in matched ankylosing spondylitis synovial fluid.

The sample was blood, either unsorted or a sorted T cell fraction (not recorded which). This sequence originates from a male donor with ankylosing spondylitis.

The CDR3 protein is CASSWGWNEKLFF. CDR3 nucleotide sequence: TGTGCCAGCAGCTGGGGATGGAATGAAAAACTGTTTTTT. The rearrangement uses TRBV5-6 and TRBJ1-4, with D hard to call. Deletions cut 3 bases from V and 5 bases from J, with 8 bases between. CDR1 is SGHDT and CDR2 is YYEEEE in the germline V gene. The CDR3 extends over 13 amino acids.